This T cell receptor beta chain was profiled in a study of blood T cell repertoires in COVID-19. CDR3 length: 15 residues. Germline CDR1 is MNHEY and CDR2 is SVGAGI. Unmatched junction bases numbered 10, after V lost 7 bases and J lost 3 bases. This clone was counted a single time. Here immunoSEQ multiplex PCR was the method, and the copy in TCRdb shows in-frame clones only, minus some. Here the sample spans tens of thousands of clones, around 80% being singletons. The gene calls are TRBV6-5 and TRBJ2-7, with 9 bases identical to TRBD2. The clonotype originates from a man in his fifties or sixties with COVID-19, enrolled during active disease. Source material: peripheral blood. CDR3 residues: CASTRGGGQGYEQYF. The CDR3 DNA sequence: TGTGCCAGCACGCGGGGGGGAGGGCAAGGCTACGAGCAGTACTTC.